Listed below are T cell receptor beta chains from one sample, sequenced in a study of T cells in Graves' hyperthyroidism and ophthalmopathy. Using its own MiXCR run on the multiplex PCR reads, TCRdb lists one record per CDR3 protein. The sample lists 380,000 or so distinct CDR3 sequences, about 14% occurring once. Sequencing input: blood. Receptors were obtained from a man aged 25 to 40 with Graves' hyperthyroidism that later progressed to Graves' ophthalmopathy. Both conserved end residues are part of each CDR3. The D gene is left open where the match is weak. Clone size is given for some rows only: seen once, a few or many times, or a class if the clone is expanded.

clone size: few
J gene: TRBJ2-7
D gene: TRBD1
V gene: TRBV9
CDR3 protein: CASIRDRGSVEQYF
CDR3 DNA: TGTGCCAGCATTCGAGACAGGGGTTCCGTCGAGCAGTACTTC

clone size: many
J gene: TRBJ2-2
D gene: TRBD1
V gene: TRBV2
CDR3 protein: CASSGGQVNTGELFF
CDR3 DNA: TGTGCCAGCAGTGGCGGACAGGTGAACACCGGGGAGCTGTTTTTT

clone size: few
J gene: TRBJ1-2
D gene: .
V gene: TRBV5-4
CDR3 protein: CASSLEGVRGYTF
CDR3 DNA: TGTGCCAGCAGCTTGGAGGGGGTACGTGGCTACACCTTC

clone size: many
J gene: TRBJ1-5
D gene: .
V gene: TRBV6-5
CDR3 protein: CASSYSKSAHQPQHF
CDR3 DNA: TGTGCCAGCAGTTACTCGAAATCGGCACATCAGCCCCAGCATTTT

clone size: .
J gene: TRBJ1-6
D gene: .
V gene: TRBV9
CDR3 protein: CASSGAASSYNSPLHF
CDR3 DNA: TGTGCCAGCAGCGGGGCGGCTAGCTCCTATAATTCACCCCTCCACTTT

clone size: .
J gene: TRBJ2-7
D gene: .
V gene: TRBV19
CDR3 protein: CASSVSGGTGAGYEQYF
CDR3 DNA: TGTGCCAGTAGTGTTTCCGGTGGGACCGGGGCGGGCTACGAGCAGTACTTC

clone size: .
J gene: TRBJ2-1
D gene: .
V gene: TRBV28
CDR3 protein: CASSVLGLPYNEQFF
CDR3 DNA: TGTGCCAGCAGCGTACTCGGCCTCCCCTACAATGAGCAGTTCTTC

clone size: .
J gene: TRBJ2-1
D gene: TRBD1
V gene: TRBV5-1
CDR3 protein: CASSLNPGQGAHEQFF
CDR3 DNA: TGCGCCAGCAGCCTGAATCCGGGACAGGGGGCCCATGAGCAGTTCTTC

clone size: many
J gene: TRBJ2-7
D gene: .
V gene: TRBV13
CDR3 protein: CASSSRTTSYEQYF
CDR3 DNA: TGTGCCAGCAGCTCCCGGACGACCTCCTACGAGCAGTACTTC

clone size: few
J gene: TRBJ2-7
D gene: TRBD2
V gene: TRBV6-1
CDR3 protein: CASSETLGLGEQYF
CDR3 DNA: TGTGCCAGCAGTGAAACCTTAGGACTAGGCGAGCAGTACTTC

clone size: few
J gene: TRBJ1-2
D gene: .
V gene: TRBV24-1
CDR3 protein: CATSDYSEYGYTF
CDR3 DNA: TGTGCCACCAGTGATTATTCAGAATATGGCTACACCTTC

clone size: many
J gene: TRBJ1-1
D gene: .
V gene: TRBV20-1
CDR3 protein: CSATVPNTEAFF
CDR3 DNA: TGCAGTGCTACAGTGCCCAACACTGAAGCTTTCTTT

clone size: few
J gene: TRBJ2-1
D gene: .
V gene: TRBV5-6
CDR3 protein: CASSSIGGYNEQFF
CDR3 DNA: TGTGCCAGCAGCAGCATTGGTGGCTACAATGAGCAGTTCTTC

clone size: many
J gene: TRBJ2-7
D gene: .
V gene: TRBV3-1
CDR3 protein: CASSQAVGRSSYEQYF
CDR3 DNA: TGTGCCAGCAGCCAAGCGGTAGGGCGCAGCTCCTACGAGCAGTACTTC

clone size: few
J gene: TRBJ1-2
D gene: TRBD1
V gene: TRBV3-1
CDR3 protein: CASSRDSKNYGYTF
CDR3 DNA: TGTGCCAGCAGCCGGGACAGCAAAAACTATGGCTACACCTTC

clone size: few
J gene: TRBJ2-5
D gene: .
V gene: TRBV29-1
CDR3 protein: CSVEAGGWETQYF
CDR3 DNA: TGCAGCGTTGAGGCTGGGGGTTGGGAGACCCAGTACTTC

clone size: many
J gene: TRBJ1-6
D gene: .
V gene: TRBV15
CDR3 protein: CATSGIINSPLHF
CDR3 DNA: TGTGCCACCAGCGGGATCATCAATTCACCCCTCCACTTT

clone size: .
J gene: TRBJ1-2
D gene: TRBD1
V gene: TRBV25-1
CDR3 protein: CASSDGGQGFDWDYGYTF
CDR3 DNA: TGTGCCAGCAGTGACGGAGGACAGGGGTTTGACTGGGACTATGGCTACACCTTC

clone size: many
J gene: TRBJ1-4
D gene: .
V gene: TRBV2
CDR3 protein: CASSPWGGLNEKLFF
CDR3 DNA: TGTGCCAGCAGTCCATGGGGGGGCCTTAATGAAAAACTGTTTTTT

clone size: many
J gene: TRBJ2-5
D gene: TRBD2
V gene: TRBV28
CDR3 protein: CASRKTGGAPETQYF
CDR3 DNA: TGTGCCAGCAGGAAGACGGGGGGAGCCCCGGAGACCCAGTACTTC

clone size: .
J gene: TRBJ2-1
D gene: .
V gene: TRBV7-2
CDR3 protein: CASSPFNEGEQFF
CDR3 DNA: TGTGCCAGCAGCCCTTTTAACGAGGGTGAGCAGTTCTTC